This passage covers 20 T cell receptor beta chains from one sample sequenced in a study of a mutant IDH1 vaccine in newly diagnosed glioma. The time point: baseline, week 1 (first vaccination visit). Treatment: pre-vaccination baseline after standard-of-care therapy. The repertoire was sequenced with immunoSEQ multiplex PCR; TCRdb's copy has only in-frame clones and lacks some. The sample has about 67,000 clones; about 86% are singletons. The starting material was peripheral blood mononuclear cells (PBMCs), obtained from a glioma patient treated with radiotherapy, temozolomide or both. The receptor set was obtained from a woman aged 18-29 years with glioma. Some clones in this sample may be carry-over from other donors' samples.

The CDR3 DNA reads TGTGCCAGCAGCTTCGGAAGCGGGATCCAAGAGACCCAGTACTTC. Its translation is CASSFGSGIQETQYF. The V and J genes are TRBV11-3 and TRBJ2-5; 7 bases match TRBD2. The junction had 5 bases not matched to a gene; V was cut back by 3 bases and J by 1 base. Per the germline V gene, CDR1 is SGHNT and CDR2 is YENEEA. The CDR3 covers 15 residues.

Of note for this clone: The same CDR3 is also encoded by other DNA sequences in this sample. The rearrangement links TRBV6-5 to TRBJ1-1; no reliable D call. Germline CDR1 MNHEY, CDR2 SVGAGI. V was clipped by 3 bases and J by 1 base, with 9 bases between them. This CDR3 comprises 14 residues. CDR3 sequence (DNA): TGTGCCAGCAGTTATTCCGGACGGAACACTGAAGCTTTCTTT. Translation gives CASSYSGRNTEAFF.

The chain is built from TRBV7-9 and TRBJ1-2, with D uncertain. The V end was cut by 5 bases, the J end by 0 bases, with 7 bases between. Germline CDR1 reads SEHNR; CDR2 reads FQNEAQ (reference sequence). This CDR3 comprises 13 residues. The chain's CDR3 is CASSPGANYGYTF. The CDR3 DNA sequence: TGTGCCAGCAGCCCCGGGGCTAACTATGGCTACACCTTC.

The chain has TRBV27 and TRBJ1-4; possible D gene TRBD1, 5 bases. CDR3 size: 16 residues. The V and J ends lost 4 bases and 0 bases respectively, with 12 bases between them. CDR1 is MNHEY and CDR2 is SMNVEV in the germline V gene (reference sequence). CDR3 nucleotides: TGTGCCAGCAGTTCGACCGGGACCGCAACTAATGAAAAACTGTTTTTT. Its protein is CASSSTGTATNEKLFF.

V is TRBV28 and J is TRBJ1-2, with TRBD1 identical over 8 bases. CDR3 length equals 15 residues. The V and J ends lost 4 bases and 6 bases, in that order; junction bases with no gene match: 10. The V gene's germline CDR1 is MDHEN and CDR2 SYDVKM. For the CDR3, the DNA is TGTGCCAGCAGTTCACCTAGGACAGGGAGGGATGGCTACACCTTC. Translation: CASSSPRTGRDGYTF.

The rearrangement links TRBV4-3 to TRBJ1-2; D not resolved. From germline, CDR1 is LGHNA and CDR2 YSLEER. V lost 0 bases and J 2 bases, leaving 7 bases between the germline ends. The CDR3 covers 14 residues. The CDR3 DNA follows: TGCGCCAGCAGCCAAGAGGTGGACAACTATGGCTACACCTTC. It encodes CASSQEVDNYGYTF.

This chain links TRBV4-1 with TRBJ2-7; D is unclear. Trimming pared 4 bases from V and 2 bases from J, leaving 12 bases between. The germline gives CDR1 MGHRA, CDR2 YSYEKL. The CDR3 is made up of 14 amino acids. In nucleotides, the CDR3 is TGCGCCAGCAGCCCCCCAGCGATCCCCTACGAGCAGTACTTC. Protein sequence: CASSPPAIPYEQYF.

V is TRBV29-1 and J is TRBJ1-3; 8 positions agree with TRBD1. This CDR3 is built from 11 residues. The J segment lost 9 bases and the V segment lost 6 bases, leaving 4 bases of the junction unmatched. The germline V gene encodes CDR1 SQVTM and CDR2 ANQGSEA. This CDR3 is CSVGTGRTIYF. Here the CDR3 DNA reads TGCAGCGTCGGGACAGGACGCACCATATATTTT.

The chain recombines TRBV19 with TRBJ2-2; 10 bases agree with TRBD1. CDR3 length equals 15 residues. The V segment lost 6 bases and the J segment 5 bases; nucleotides outside the gene matches: 6. Germline CDR1 reads LNHDA; CDR2 reads SQIVND (reference sequence). This CDR3 reads CASRSGQGETGELFF. The CDR3 DNA reads TGTGCCAGTAGGTCCGGACAGGGGGAAACCGGGGAGCTGTTTTTT.

The genes are TRBV29-1 and TRBJ1-3; D ambiguous. CDR1 and CDR2 from the germline V gene are SQVTM and ANQGSEA. Trimming removed 7 bases at V and 0 bases at J, with 19 bases between. The CDR3 has 16 amino acids. Written as DNA, the CDR3 is TGCAGCGCCCTAAGGCAGGCCCCCCGCTCTGGAAACACCATATATTTT. Amino acids: CSALRQAPRSGNTIYF.

This rearrangement joins TRBV30 to TRBJ1-1; D is perhaps TRBD1 (5 bases). The V end was cut by 5 bases, the J end by 7 bases, with 17 bases between. This CDR3 spans 13 amino acids. Germline V CDR1 and CDR2: GTSNPN, SVGIG (reference sequence). This CDR3 reads CAWGYRGMGEAFF. The CDR3 region has the DNA TGTGCCTGGGGGTATCGGGGGATGGGTGAAGCTTTCTTT.

This clone was found a few times. The chain has TRBV29-1 and TRBJ1-2; 11 nucleotides match TRBD1. Germline trimming cut 1 base from V and 6 bases from J; bases unmatched to any gene: 1. There are 13 residues in the CDR3. Germline-derived CDR1 and CDR2 are SQVTM and ANQGSEA. The CDR3: CSVEGDRGDGYTF. CDR3 coding DNA: TGCAGCGTTGAAGGGGACAGGGGGGATGGCTACACCTTC.

V usage is TRBV30 and J usage is TRBJ1-2; TRBD1 matches at 7 bases. Germline trimming cut 2 bases from V and 3 bases from J; bases unmatched to any gene: 12. CDR3 size: 16 residues. Germline V gives CDR1 GTSNPN, CDR2 SVGIG (reference sequence). Written as DNA, the CDR3 is TGTGCCTGGAGTCTCCCGGGAGGGGGCCGCGACTATGGCTACACCTTC. Residues: CAWSLPGGGRDYGYTF.

The chain uses TRBV5-6 and TRBJ1-4; D not certain. The CDR3 spans 14 residues. Trimming removed 2 bases from V and 8 bases from J, with 13 bases in between. Germline V gives CDR1 SGHDT, CDR2 YYEEEE. The CDR3 DNA is TGTGCCAGCAGCTTCCTCCAATTAGGGGAAAAACTGTTTTTT. As protein: CASSFLQLGEKLFF. The full variable domain, with the rest looked up from reference TRBV5-6 and TRBJ1-4, is DAGVTQSPTHLIKTRGQQVTLRCSPKSGHDTVSWYQQALGQGPQFIFQYYEEEERQRGNFPDRFSGHQFPNYSSELNVNALLLGDSALYLCASSFLQLGEKLFFGSGTQLSVL.

The genes are TRBV30 and TRBJ2-7; D possibly corresponds to TRBD2 (5 bases). There are 11 residues in the CDR3. The germline V gene encodes CDR1 GTSNPN and CDR2 SVGIG (reference sequence). The CDR3 reads CSRETSYEQYF. CDR3 nucleotides: TGTTCGAGGGAGACCTCCTACGAGCAGTACTTC.

This clone was seen a handful of times. The rearrangement links TRBV19 to TRBJ2-7; no clear D gene. The CDR3 is 14 residues long. Germline loops: CDR1 LNHDA, CDR2 SQIVND (reference sequence). With 7 bases removed from V and 0 bases from J, the gap between germline ends came to 13 bases. This CDR3 is CASTPAASSYEQYF. As DNA, the CDR3 is TGTGCCAGTACCCCGGCAGCAAGCTCCTACGAGCAGTACTTC.

V and J are TRBV4-3 and TRBJ2-1; TRBD1 aligns across 9 bases. V dropped 0 bases and J dropped 13; count of bases not matched to a gene: 4. This CDR3 is built from 13 residues. Per the germline V gene, CDR1 is LGHNA and CDR2 is YSLEER. CDR3 residues: CASSQDQDRGQFF. The CDR3 DNA reads as TGCGCCAGCAGCCAAGACCAGGACAGGGGACAGTTCTTC.

The chain is built from TRBV9 and TRBJ2-2; no clear D. Germline loops: CDR1 SGDLS, CDR2 YYNGEE. V dropped 4 bases and J dropped 8 bases, with 6 bases sitting between them. The CDR3 runs to 11 residues. The chain's CDR3 is CASSPSGELFF. CDR3 in DNA: TGTGCCAGCAGCCCCTCAGGGGAGCTGTTTTTT. Filled out from reference TRBV9 and TRBJ2-2, the complete variable domain reads DSGVTQTPKHLITATGQRVTLRCSPRSGDLSVYWYQQSLDQGLQFLIQYYNGEERAKGNILERFSAQQFPDLHSELNLSSLELGDSALYFCASSPSGELFFGEGSRLTVL.

The chain links TRBV19 to TRBJ1-3, with D possibly matching TRBD1 (5 bases). This CDR3 is built from 14 residues. The germline V gene has CDR1 LNHDA and CDR2 SQIVND (reference sequence). Trimming took 4 bases from V and 6 from J, leaving 13 bases between them. The CDR3 DNA is TGTGCCAGTAGTAGTGACAGAAGACAAAACACCATATATTTT. This gives the protein CASSSDRRQNTIYF.

The rearrangement uses TRBV7-6 and TRBJ2-5, with D perhaps TRBD2 (6 bases). This CDR3 is built from 14 residues. Per the germline V gene, CDR1 is SGHVS and CDR2 is FNYEAQ. Trimming shortened V by 3 bases and J by 7 bases, and 15 bases separated the two germline ends. CDR3 in amino acids: CASSFKRAGGTQYF. The CDR3 region has the DNA TGTGCCAGCAGCTTTAAACGGGCCGGGGGGACCCAGTACTTC.